This T cell receptor beta chain was profiled in a study of graft-versus-host responses after intestinal transplantation. The repertoire was sequenced with immunoSEQ multiplex PCR; TCRdb's copy has only in-frame clones and lacks some. The repertoire holds about 100,000 clones, with about 90% as singletons. A note on this clone: Its target is unknown.

V was pared by 0 bases and J by 4 bases, with 12 bases between. The CDR3 is 14 amino acids. In germline, CDR1 is GTSNPN, CDR2 SVGIG (reference sequence). The sample here was unstimulated CD4+ T cells sorted from spleen or lymph node cells, taken before transplant. The chain combines TRBV30 with TRBJ1-2; unclear D gene. This receptor was obtained from a human donor who was the organ donor for an intestinal transplant. The CDR3 nucleotides read TGTGCCTGGAGTGTAACCGGGAGAGGCTATGGCTACACCTTC. The encoded protein is CAWSVTGRGYGYTF.